These 5 T cell receptor beta chains came from one sample sequenced in a study of T cells in Graves' hyperthyroidism and ophthalmopathy. Amplification yielded TCR beta CDR3 regions, with RNA transcripts as the source. RT-PCR in the first round (using the HTBI primer set) targeted the TCR CDR3. TCRdb ran MiXCR on the multiplex PCR reads and lists one entry per CDR3 protein. The sample lists around 400,000 distinct CDR3 sequences, more than 20% occurring once. Material: blood. All receptors derive from a man aged 50 to 60 with Graves' hyperthyroidism.

This clonotype has only a few counts. This chain connects TRBV30 to TRBJ1-3; TRBD1 might be the D (6 bases). Germline values: CDR1 GTSNPN, CDR2 SVGIG (reference sequence). The CDR3 runs to 14 residues. V was shortened by 3 bases and J by 0 bases, with 9 bases between the two germline ends. The CDR3 region has the DNA TGTGCCTGGAGCGGACAGCCCTCTGGAAACACCATATATTTT. It specifies CAWSGQPSGNTIYF.

This clonotype was seen a handful of times. The rearrangement joins TRBV20-1 to TRBJ2-7; 9 bases fit TRBD1. The germline V gene has CDR1 DFQATT and CDR2 SNEGSKA (reference sequence). J lost 2 bases, V lost 1 base, and 6 bases had no gene match. This CDR3 is 15 amino acids long. CDR3 loop: CSARAPGTGPYEQYF. In DNA form, the CDR3 reads TGCAGTGCTAGAGCTCCCGGGACAGGGCCCTACGAGCAGTACTTC.

This clonotype was seen a handful of times. CDR3: CSATPTSGRGASTDTQYF. CDR3 nucleotide sequence: TGCAGTGCTACCCCGACTAGCGGGAGGGGAGCTAGCACAGATACGCAGTATTTT. V is TRBV20-1 and J is TRBJ2-3; 14 bases line up with TRBD2. The CDR3 is 18 residues long. V gave up 4 bases and J gave up 0 bases; unmatched junction bases: 9. The germline gives CDR1 DFQATT, CDR2 SNEGSKA (reference sequence).

V usage is TRBV7-2 and J usage is TRBJ2-7, with 13 bases identical to TRBD2. Germline V gene lookup returns CDR1 SGHTA and CDR2 FQGNSA. The CDR3 length is 15 residues. Trimming at V came to 4 bases and at J to 6 bases, leaving 6 bases not matched to a gene. Here the CDR3 DNA reads TGTACCAGCAGCTCGAAAACTAGCGGGAGGGCCGAGCAGTACTTC. Amino acids: CTSSSKTSGRAEQYF.

The V gene is TRBV11-3, the J gene TRBJ2-2; a possible D gene is TRBD2 (6 bases). This CDR3 contains 14 residues. The V gene lost 7 bases and the J gene lost 2 bases, with 11 bases spanning the gap. Germline CDR1 and CDR2: SGHNT and YENEEA. The CDR3 sequence: CASIRDFNTGELFF. In DNA, the CDR3 is TGTGCCAGCATCCGGGACTTCAACACCGGGGAGCTGTTTTTT.